These T cell receptor beta chains were read from a single sample in a study of blood T cell repertoires in COVID-19. Produced via immunoSEQ multiplex PCR; TCRdb's table is partial and in-frame only. The sample consists of about 140,000 clones, roughly 80% of them appearing once. The sample consisted of peripheral blood. These receptors originate from a human donor in a cohort sampled during active COVID-19. Both conserved end residues are part of each CDR3. Fields, in order: V gene, CDR3 length, J gene, CDR3 protein.

v_call: TRBV7-2
cdr3_length: 16
j_call: TRBJ1-5
cdr3_aa: CASSLVPPGGNQPQHF

v_call: TRBV6-1
cdr3_length: 13
j_call: TRBJ1-2
cdr3_aa: CASSERGYDGYTF

v_call: TRBV5-1
cdr3_length: 13
j_call: TRBJ1-1
cdr3_aa: CASSAGQNTEAFF

v_call: TRBV3-1/TRBV3-2
cdr3_length: 15
j_call: TRBJ1-1
cdr3_aa: CASSPRRGRVAEAFF

v_call: TRBV6-1
cdr3_length: 18
j_call: TRBJ2-1
cdr3_aa: CASSESAPGEGSYNEQFF

v_call: TRBV5-1
cdr3_length: 15
j_call: TRBJ2-2
cdr3_aa: CASTTGQGLSGELFF

v_call: TRBV4-2
cdr3_length: 15
j_call: TRBJ2-7
cdr3_aa: CASSSSGLGPYEQYF

v_call: TRBV6-1
cdr3_length: 17
j_call: TRBJ2-2
cdr3_aa: CASSEMIASYDTGELFF

v_call: TRBV2
cdr3_length: 14
j_call: TRBJ2-3
cdr3_aa: CASSWLAGGPPAYF

v_call: TRBV29-1
cdr3_length: 12
j_call: TRBJ1-1
cdr3_aa: CSVGAGDTEAFF

v_call: TRBV5-1
cdr3_length: 15
j_call: TRBJ1-2
cdr3_aa: CASSLGGGGNYGYTF

v_call: TRBV19
cdr3_length: 16
j_call: TRBJ2-6
cdr3_aa: CASSIGASSGANVLTF

v_call: TRBV5-1
cdr3_length: 15
j_call: TRBJ1-1
cdr3_aa: CASSLLSGADTEAFF

v_call: TRBV5-1
cdr3_length: 16
j_call: TRBJ2-1
cdr3_aa: CASSEGTSGAHAEQFF

v_call: TRBV5-4
cdr3_length: 13
j_call: TRBJ1-6
cdr3_aa: CASSPGVRSPLHF

v_call: TRBV4-1
cdr3_length: 15
j_call: TRBJ1-6
cdr3_aa: CASSQAGTGSSPLHF

v_call: TRBV6-4
cdr3_length: 14
j_call: TRBJ2-2
cdr3_aa: CASSGQGHTGELFF

v_call: TRBV15
cdr3_length: 16
j_call: TRBJ1-5
cdr3_aa: CATSLSRGAPDQPQHF

v_call: TRBV3-1/TRBV3-2
cdr3_length: 12
j_call: TRBJ1-1
cdr3_aa: CASRLGGTEAFF

v_call: TRBV29-1
cdr3_length: 13
j_call: TRBJ1-1
cdr3_aa: CSVGGEGNTEAFF

v_call: TRBV28
cdr3_length: 15
j_call: TRBJ1-5
cdr3_aa: CASSLLGGPNQPQHF

v_call: TRBV2
cdr3_length: 13
j_call: TRBJ2-5
cdr3_aa: CASAALRQETQYF

v_call: TRBV21-1
cdr3_length: 15
j_call: TRBJ1-3
cdr3_aa: CASSKGGRSGNTIYF

v_call: TRBV2
cdr3_length: 13
j_call: TRBJ2-2
cdr3_aa: CASRRSGTGELFF

v_call: TRBV28
cdr3_length: 13
j_call: TRBJ1-5
cdr3_aa: CASSSHSEGPQHF

v_call: TRBV18
cdr3_length: 16
j_call: TRBJ1-1
cdr3_aa: CASSLSGTGVNTEAFF

v_call: TRBV18
cdr3_length: 13
j_call: TRBJ2-7
cdr3_aa: CASSGRRGDEQYF

v_call: TRBV7-8
cdr3_length: 17
j_call: TRBJ2-7
cdr3_aa: CASSLDAGQGANYEQYF

v_call: TRBV15
cdr3_length: 13
j_call: TRBJ2-7
cdr3_aa: CATRLSVGHEQYF

v_call: TRBV5-4
cdr3_length: 14
j_call: TRBJ2-5
cdr3_aa: CASSLVASGGAQYF

v_call: TRBV19
cdr3_length: 14
j_call: TRBJ2-3
cdr3_aa: CASSRQGNVDTQYF

v_call: TRBV24-1
cdr3_length: 18
j_call: TRBJ2-3
cdr3_aa: CATSGPGLAGGYTDTQYF

v_call: TRBV19
cdr3_length: 14
j_call: TRBJ2-5
cdr3_aa: CASSTWDRRETQYF

v_call: TRBV5-1
cdr3_length: 13
j_call: TRBJ2-7
cdr3_aa: CASSGTGSYEQYF

v_call: TRBV5-6
cdr3_length: 17
j_call: TRBJ2-6
cdr3_aa: CASSLARGRSGANVLTF

v_call: TRBV14
cdr3_length: 16
j_call: TRBJ2-7
cdr3_aa: CASSQGSRTRDGEQYF

v_call: TRBV3-1/TRBV3-2
cdr3_length: 14
j_call: TRBJ2-5
cdr3_aa: CASSHSSGGETQYF